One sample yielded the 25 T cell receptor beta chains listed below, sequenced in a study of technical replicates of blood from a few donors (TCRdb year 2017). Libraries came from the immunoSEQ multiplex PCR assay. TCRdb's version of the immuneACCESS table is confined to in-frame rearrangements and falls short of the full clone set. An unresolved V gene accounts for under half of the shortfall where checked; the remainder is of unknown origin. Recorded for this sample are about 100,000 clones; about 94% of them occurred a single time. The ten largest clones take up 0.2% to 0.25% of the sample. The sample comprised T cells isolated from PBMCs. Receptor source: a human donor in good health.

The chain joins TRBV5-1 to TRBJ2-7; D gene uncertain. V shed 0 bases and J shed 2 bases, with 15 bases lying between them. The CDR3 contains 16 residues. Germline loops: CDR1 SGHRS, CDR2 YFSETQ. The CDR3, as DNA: TGCGCCAGCAGCTTGGGCCCCGAGAGCCCGGCCTACGAGCAGTACTTC. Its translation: CASSLGPESPAYEQYF.

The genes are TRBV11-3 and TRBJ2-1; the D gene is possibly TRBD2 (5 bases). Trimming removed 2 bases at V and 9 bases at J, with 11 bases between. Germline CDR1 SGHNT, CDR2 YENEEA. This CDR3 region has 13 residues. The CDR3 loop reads CASSLRSGSEQFF. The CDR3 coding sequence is TGTGCCAGCAGCTTAAGGTCGGGAAGTGAGCAGTTCTTC.

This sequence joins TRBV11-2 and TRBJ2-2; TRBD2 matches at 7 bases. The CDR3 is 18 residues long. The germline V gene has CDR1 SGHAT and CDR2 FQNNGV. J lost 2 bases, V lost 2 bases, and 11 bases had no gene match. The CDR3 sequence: CASSLFGRGSTNTGELFF. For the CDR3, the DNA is TGTGCCAGCAGCTTATTTGGGAGGGGCAGCACAAACACCGGGGAGCTGTTTTTT.

The CDR3 DNA reads TGTGCCATCAGGTCGGGACTAGCGGGGCAAGAGACCCAGTACTTC. Its translation: CAIRSGLAGQETQYF. V usage is TRBV10-3 and J usage is TRBJ2-5, with 13 bases aligning to TRBD2. The CDR3 covers 15 residues. The V gene's germline CDR1 is ENHRY and CDR2 SYGVKD. J lost 2 bases, V lost 6 bases, and 3 bases had no gene match.

CDR3: CASSLVVVPTDTQYF. CDR3 sequence (DNA): TGTGCCAGCAGCTTAGTGGTAGTTCCCACAGATACGCAGTATTTT. The chain carries TRBV13 and TRBJ2-3; D uncertain. Trimming cost V 1 base and J 2 bases, with 10 bases left between them. This CDR3 comprises 15 residues. From germline, CDR1 is PRHDT and CDR2 FYEKMQ (reference sequence). The entire variable domain, with the rest obtained from reference TRBV13 and TRBJ2-3, is as follows: AAGVIQSPRHLIKEKRETATLKCYPIPRHDTVYWYQQGPGQDPQFLISFYEKMQSDKGSIPDRFSAQQFSDYHSELNMSSLELGDSALYFCASSLVVVPTDTQYFGPGTRLTVL.

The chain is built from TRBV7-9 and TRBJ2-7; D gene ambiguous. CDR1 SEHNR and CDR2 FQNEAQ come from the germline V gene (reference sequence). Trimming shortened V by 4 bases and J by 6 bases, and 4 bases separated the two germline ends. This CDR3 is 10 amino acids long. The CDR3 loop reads CASSSSEQYF. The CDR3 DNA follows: TGTGCCAGCAGCTCTAGCGAGCAGTACTTC.

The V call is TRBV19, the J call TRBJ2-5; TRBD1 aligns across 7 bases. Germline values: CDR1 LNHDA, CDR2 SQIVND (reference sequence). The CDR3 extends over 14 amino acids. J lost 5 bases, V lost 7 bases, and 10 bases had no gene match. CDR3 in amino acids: CASNDRGRAETQYF. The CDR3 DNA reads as TGTGCCAGTAATGATAGGGGGCGAGCGGAGACCCAGTACTTC.

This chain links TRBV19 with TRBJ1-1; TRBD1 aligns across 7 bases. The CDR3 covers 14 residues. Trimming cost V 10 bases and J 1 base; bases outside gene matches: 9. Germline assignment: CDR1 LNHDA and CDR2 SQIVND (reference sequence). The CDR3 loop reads CAIRAGTANTEAFF. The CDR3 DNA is TGTGCCATTCGAGCCGGGACAGCGAACACTGAAGCTTTCTTT. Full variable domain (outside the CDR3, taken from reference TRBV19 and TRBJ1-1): DGGITQSPKYLFRKEGQNVTLSCEQNLNHDAMYWYRQDPGQGLRLIYYSQIVNDFQKGDIAEGYSVSREKKESFPLTVTSAQKNPTAFYLCAIRAGTANTEAFFGQGTRLTVV.

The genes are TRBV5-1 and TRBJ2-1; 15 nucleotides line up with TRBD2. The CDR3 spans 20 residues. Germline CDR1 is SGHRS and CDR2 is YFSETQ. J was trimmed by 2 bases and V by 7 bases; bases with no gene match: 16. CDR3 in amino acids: CASSKAWTSGRGPTYNEQFF. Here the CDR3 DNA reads TGCGCCAGCTCCAAGGCCTGGACTAGCGGGAGGGGTCCCACCTACAATGAGCAGTTCTTC. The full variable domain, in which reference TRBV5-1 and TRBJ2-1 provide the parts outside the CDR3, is KAGVTQTPRYLIKTRGQQVTLSCSPISGHRSVSWYQQTPGQGLQFLFEYFSETQRNKGNFPGRFSGRQFSNSRSEMNVSTLELGDSALYLCASSKAWTSGRGPTYNEQFFGPGTRLTVL.

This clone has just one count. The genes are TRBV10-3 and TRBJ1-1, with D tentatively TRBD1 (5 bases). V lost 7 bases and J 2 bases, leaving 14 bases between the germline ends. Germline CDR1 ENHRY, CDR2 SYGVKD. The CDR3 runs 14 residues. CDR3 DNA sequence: TGTGCCATCAAGGTCGGGCGGGACAACACTGAAGCTTTCTTT. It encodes CAIKVGRDNTEAFF.

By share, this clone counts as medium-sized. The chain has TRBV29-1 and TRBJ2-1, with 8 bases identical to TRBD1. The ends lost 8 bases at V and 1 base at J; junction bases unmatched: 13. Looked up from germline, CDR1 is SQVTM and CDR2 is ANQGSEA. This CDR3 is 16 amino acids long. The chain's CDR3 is CSLPTGGMASYNEQFF. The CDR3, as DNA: TGCAGCCTACCCACAGGGGGAATGGCGTCCTACAATGAGCAGTTCTTC.

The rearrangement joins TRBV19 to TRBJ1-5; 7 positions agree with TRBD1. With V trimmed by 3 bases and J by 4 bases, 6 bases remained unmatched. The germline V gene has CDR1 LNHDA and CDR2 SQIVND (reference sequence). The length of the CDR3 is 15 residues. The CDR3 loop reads CASSIMGQQNQPQHF. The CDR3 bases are TGTGCCAGTAGTATTATGGGACAGCAAAATCAGCCCCAGCATTTT.

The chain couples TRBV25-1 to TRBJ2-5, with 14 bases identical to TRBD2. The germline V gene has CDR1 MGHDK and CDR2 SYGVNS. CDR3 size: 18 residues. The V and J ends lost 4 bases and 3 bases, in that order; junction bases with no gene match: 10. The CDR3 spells CASSGYRTSGRWEETQYF. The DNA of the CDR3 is TGTGCCAGCAGTGGATACCGGACTAGCGGGAGGTGGGAAGAGACCCAGTACTTC.

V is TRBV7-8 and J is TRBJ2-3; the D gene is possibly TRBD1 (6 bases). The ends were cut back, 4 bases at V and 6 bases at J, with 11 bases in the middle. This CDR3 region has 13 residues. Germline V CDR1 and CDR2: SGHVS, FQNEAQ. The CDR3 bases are TGTGCCAGCAGCTGGGGCGGACAGGATACGCAGTATTTT. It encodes CASSWGGQDTQYF.

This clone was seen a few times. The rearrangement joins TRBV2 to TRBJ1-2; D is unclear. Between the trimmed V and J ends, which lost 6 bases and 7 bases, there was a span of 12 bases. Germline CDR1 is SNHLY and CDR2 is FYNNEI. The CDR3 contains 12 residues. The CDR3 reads CASRPEARGYTF. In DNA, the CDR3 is TGTGCCAGCAGGCCCGAAGCACGTGGCTACACCTTC.

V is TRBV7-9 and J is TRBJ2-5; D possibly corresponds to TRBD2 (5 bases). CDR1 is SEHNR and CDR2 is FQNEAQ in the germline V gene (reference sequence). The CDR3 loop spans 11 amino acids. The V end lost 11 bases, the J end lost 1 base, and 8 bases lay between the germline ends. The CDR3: CAGLAQETQYF. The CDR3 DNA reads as TGTGCCGGGCTAGCCCAAGAGACCCAGTACTTC. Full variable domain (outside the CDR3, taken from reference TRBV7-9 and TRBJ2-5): DTGVSQNPRHKITKRGQNVTFRCDPISEHNRLYWYRQTLGQGPEFLTYFQNEAQLEKSRLLSDRFSAERPKGSFSTLEIQRTEQGDSAMYLCAGLAQETQYFGPGTRLLVL.

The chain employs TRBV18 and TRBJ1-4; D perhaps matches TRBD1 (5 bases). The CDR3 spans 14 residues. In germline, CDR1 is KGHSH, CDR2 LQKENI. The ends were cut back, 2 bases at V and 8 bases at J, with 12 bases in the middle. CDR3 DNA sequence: TGTGCCAGCTCACCATTAGCCAGGGCGGAAAAACTGTTTTTT. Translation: CASSPLARAEKLFF.

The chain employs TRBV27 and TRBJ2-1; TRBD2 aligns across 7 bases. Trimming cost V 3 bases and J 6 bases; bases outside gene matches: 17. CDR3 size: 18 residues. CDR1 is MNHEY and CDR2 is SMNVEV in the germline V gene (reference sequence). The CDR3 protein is CASSFVGWAGDGGNEQFF. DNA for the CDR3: TGTGCCAGCAGTTTCGTTGGTTGGGCGGGGGATGGAGGCAATGAGCAGTTCTTC.

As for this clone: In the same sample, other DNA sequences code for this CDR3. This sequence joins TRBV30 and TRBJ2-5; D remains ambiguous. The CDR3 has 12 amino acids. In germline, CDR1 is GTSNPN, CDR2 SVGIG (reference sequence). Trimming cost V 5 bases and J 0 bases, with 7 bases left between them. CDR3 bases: TGTGCCTGGTCCGCTAACCAAGAGACCCAGTACTTC. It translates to CAWSANQETQYF.

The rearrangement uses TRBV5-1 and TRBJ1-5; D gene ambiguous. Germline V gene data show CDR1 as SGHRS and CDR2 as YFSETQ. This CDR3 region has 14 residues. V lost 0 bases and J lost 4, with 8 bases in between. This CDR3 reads CASSLEGENQPQHF. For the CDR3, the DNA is TGCGCCAGCAGCTTGGAAGGAGAGAATCAGCCCCAGCATTTT.

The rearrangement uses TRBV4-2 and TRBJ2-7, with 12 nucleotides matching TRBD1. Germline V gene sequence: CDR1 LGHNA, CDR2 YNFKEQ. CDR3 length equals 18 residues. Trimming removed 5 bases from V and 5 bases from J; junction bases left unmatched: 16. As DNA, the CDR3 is TGTGCCAGCAGCGCGCGAACTTCATTGGGACAGGGGGCTAACGAGCAGTACTTC. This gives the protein CASSARTSLGQGANEQYF.

CDR3 bases: TGCGCCAGCAGCCCAACAGGCTACGAGCAGTACTTC. It translates to CASSPTGYEQYF. The chain joins TRBV4-1 to TRBJ2-7, with D maybe TRBD1 (5 bases). The V end lost 4 bases, the J end lost 3 bases, and 7 bases lay between the germline ends. Germline V gives CDR1 MGHRA, CDR2 YSYEKL. The CDR3 totals 12 residues.

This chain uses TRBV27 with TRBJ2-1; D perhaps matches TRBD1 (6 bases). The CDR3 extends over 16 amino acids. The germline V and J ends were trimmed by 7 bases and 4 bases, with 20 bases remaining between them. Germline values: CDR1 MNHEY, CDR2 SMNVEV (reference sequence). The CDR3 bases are TGTGCCAGCACCCCCCTTTTTGTACAGGGTTACAATGAGCAGTTCTTC. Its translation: CASTPLFVQGYNEQFF.

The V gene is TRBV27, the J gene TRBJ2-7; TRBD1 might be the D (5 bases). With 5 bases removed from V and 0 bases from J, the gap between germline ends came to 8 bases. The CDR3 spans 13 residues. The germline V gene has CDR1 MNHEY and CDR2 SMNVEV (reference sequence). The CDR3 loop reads CASSRQSSYEQYF. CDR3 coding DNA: TGTGCCAGCAGTAGACAGAGCTCCTACGAGCAGTACTTC.

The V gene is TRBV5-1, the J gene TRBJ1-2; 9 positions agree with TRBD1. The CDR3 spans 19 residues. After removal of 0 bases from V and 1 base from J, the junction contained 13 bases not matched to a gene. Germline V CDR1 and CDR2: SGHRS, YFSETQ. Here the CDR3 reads CASSLVLTGGVLSNYGYTF. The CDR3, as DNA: TGCGCCAGCAGCTTGGTTCTTACAGGGGGCGTTTTGAGTAACTATGGCTACACCTTC.